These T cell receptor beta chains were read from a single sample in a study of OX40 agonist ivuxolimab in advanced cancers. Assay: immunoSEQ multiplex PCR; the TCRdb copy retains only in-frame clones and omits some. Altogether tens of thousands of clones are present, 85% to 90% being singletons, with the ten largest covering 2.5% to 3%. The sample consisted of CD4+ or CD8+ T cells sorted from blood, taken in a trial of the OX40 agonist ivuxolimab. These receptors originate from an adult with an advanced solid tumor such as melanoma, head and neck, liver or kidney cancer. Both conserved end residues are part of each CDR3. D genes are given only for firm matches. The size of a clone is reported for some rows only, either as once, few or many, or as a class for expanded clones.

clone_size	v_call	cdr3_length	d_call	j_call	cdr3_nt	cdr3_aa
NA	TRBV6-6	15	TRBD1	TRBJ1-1	TGTGCCAGCAGTTACCGACAGGGGGTAGACACTGAAGCTTTCTTT	CASSYRQGVDTEAFF
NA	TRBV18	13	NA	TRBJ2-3	TGTGCCAGCTCACCACAAGAGTGGGACTTAGAGTATTTT	CASSPQEWDLEYF
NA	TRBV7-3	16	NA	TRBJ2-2	TGTGCCAGCAGCTTTGGGCGGACCCGTGGCACCGGGGAGCTGTTTTTT	CASSFGRTRGTGELFF
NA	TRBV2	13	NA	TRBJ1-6	TGTGCCAGCAGTGAACGTGACCTGAGGCCCCTCCACTTT	CASSERDLRPLHF
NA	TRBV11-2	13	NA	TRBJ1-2	TGTGCCAGCAGCTTAGATCCTAAGTATGGCTACACCTTC	CASSLDPKYGYTF
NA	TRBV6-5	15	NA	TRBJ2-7	TGTGCCAGCACCCTCCGACCTAGCCGCTCCTACGAGCAGTACTTC	CASTLRPSRSYEQYF
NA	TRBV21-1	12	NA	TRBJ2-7	TGTGCCAGCAGCAAAAACTCCTACGAGCAGTACTTC	CASSKNSYEQYF
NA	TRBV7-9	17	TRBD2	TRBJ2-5	TGTGCCAGCAGCTTAGATGGTGGCGGGGGGATTGCGGAGACCCAGTACTTC	CASSLDGGGGIAETQYF
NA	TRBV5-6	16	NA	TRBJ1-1	TGTGCCAGCAGCGGGAGGGTCGGCAGGGTGGGCACTGAAGCTTTCTTT	CASSGRVGRVGTEAFF
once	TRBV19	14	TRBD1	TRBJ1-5	TGTGCCAGTAACCCGGGACAGGGAAATCAGCCCCAGCATTTT	CASNPGQGNQPQHF
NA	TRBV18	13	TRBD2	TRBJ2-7	TGTGCCAGCTCCTCTGGGGCGGGGGAAAAGCAGTACTTC	CASSSGAGEKQYF
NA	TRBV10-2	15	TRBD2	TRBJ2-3	TGCGCCAGCAGTGATCGGCGGGGGGCCACAGATACGCAGTATTTT	CASSDRRGATDTQYF
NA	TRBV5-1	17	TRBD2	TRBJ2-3	TGCGCCAGCACCCCGATGACTAGCGGGGGTCAGGCAGATACGCAGTATTTT	CASTPMTSGGQADTQYF
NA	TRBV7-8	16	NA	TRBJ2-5	TGTGCCAGCAGCTTAGGGTATACGGGGCGGCAAGAGACCCAGTACTTC	CASSLGYTGRQETQYF
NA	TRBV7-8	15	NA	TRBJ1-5	TGTGCCAGCACCATTGACGGGCTTGGCAATCAGCCCCAGCATTTT	CASTIDGLGNQPQHF
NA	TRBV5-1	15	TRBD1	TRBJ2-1	TGCGCCAGCAGCTTGGGGGACAGGGGATCGAATGAGCAGTTCTTC	CASSLGDRGSNEQFF
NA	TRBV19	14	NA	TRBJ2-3	TGTGCCAGTAGTATAGGGGAGAAGGCAGATACGCAGTATTTT	CASSIGEKADTQYF
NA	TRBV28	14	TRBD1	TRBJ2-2	TGTGCCAGTTACTCGGGACAGGGGGCCGGGGAGCTGTTTTTT	CASYSGQGAGELFF
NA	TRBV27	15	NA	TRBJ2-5	TGTGCCAGCAGCACAGGGGGGACTAGGCAAGAGACCCAGTACTTC	CASSTGGTRQETQYF
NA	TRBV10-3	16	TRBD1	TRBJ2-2	TGTGCCATCAGTGGGACACAGGGGACGAACACCGGGGAGCTGTTTTTT	CAISGTQGTNTGELFF
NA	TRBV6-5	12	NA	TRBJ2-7	TGTGCCAGCAGTCAACCCCCCTACGAGCAGTACTTC	CASSQPPYEQYF
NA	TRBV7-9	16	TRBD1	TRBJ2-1	TGTGCCAGCAGCCCAAAAGGACAGGGCGCCGTCAATGAGCAGTTCTTC	CASSPKGQGAVNEQFF
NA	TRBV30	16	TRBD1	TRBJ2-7	TGTGCCTGGACCCCCCTCCGGACAGGTAACTCCTACGAGCAGTACTTC	CAWTPLRTGNSYEQYF
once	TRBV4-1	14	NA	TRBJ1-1	TGCGCCAGCAGCCAAGACCGGGGGCGCACTGAAGCTTTCTTT	CASSQDRGRTEAFF